This T cell receptor (beta chain) was sequenced in a study of blood T cell repertoires in COVID-19. Study information: The United States, Italy and Spain were the sources of the acute and convalescent COVID-19 samples.

The data were produced by immunoSEQ multiplex PCR, yet TCRdb's version contains in-frame clones alone and is incomplete. The sample has about 220,000 clones, more than 75% seen once. This CDR3 has 13 residues. Per the germline V gene, CDR1 is LGHDT and CDR2 is YNNKEL (reference sequence). V shed 4 bases and J shed 3 bases, with 9 bases lying between them. Sample: peripheral blood. The receptor's source is a man in his forties with active or convalescent COVID-19. The chain joins TRBV3-1 (or the pseudogene TRBV3-2) to TRBJ1-2; D ambiguous. DNA for the CDR3: TGTGCCAGCAGCCCGGTGAAACACTATGGCTACACCTTC. Protein sequence: CASSPVKHYGYTF.